The next 11 T cell receptor beta chains were all read from a single sample in a study of T cells in localized non-small cell lung cancer. Using immunoSEQ multiplex PCR, the repertoire was profiled, and TCRdb retains in-frame clones only, with some absent. The table lists approximately 37,000 clones, approximately 86% of them singletons. Material: peripheral blood, obtained before any cancer treatment. The receptor source for this set is a man aged 18-55 years with stage I lung adenocarcinoma.

The chain employs TRBV11-3 and TRBJ2-1; either TRBD1 or TRBD2 may fit D (5 bases each). The V gene lost 3 bases and the J gene lost 6 bases, with 12 bases spanning the gap. CDR3 length: 14 residues. Germline V lookup: CDR1 SGHNT, CDR2 YENEEA. This chain's CDR3 is CASSLGPGPNEQFF. CDR3 nucleotides: TGTGCCAGCAGCTTGGGGCCGGGGCCCAATGAGCAGTTCTTC.

CDR3 region: CASKKGSTNEKLFF. The CDR3 region has the DNA TGTGCCAGCAAGAAGGGCTCAACTAATGAAAAACTGTTTTTT. The chain combines TRBV6-6 with TRBJ1-4; no clear D gene. This CDR3 region has 14 residues. Per germline, CDR1 MNHNY and CDR2 SVGAGI (reference sequence). V gave up 7 bases and J gave up 0 bases, with 9 bases separating them.

The J gene is TRBJ2-1, the V gene TRBV5-3; weak D call: TRBD1 (6 bases). TRBV5-3 qualifies as an ORF whose function is uncertain. The CDR3 loop spans 13 amino acids. Trimming cost V 8 bases and J 4 bases, with 13 bases left between them. CDR3 sequence reads: CASSMDSYNEQFF. In DNA form, the CDR3 reads TGTGCCAGCAGTATGGACAGTTACAATGAGCAGTTCTTC.

This clone was observed a single time. V and J are TRBV29-1 and TRBJ2-3, with D tentatively TRBD1 (5 bases). Germline V gives CDR1 SQVTM, CDR2 ANQGSEA. The CDR3 has 11 amino acids. The chain's CDR3 is CSAVRDYTQYF. DNA of the CDR3: TGCAGTGCGGTCAGGGATTATACGCAGTATTTT.

J is TRBJ2-3 and V is TRBV6-6; 7 positions match TRBD1. CDR1 is MNHNY and CDR2 is SVGAGI in the germline V gene (reference sequence). Trimming at V came to 9 bases and at J to 3 bases, leaving 12 bases not matched to a gene. This CDR3 has 15 amino acids. CDR3 region: CASRGPGTRTDTQYF. The CDR3 DNA follows: TGTGCCAGTAGGGGGCCAGGGACAAGGACAGATACGCAGTATTTT.

This chain connects TRBV19 to TRBJ2-6; possibly TRBD1 or TRBD2 for D (6 bases each). The germline gives CDR1 LNHDA, CDR2 SQIVND (reference sequence). V was pared by 4 bases and J by 0 bases, with 16 bases between. This CDR3 spans 18 amino acids. This chain's CDR3 is CASSTRTGASSGANVLTF. The CDR3 DNA reads TGTGCCAGTAGTACGAGGACGGGGGCCTCCTCTGGGGCCAACGTCCTGACTTTC.

The rearrangement links TRBV29-1 to TRBJ2-5, with a tentative D call TRBD2 (7 bases). CDR3 length: 12 amino acids. V lost 5 bases and J 5 bases, leaving 12 bases between the germline ends. From germline, CDR1 is SQVTM and CDR2 ANQGSEA. CDR3: CSVSGRGETQYF. The CDR3 nucleotides read TGCAGCGTTTCAGGGAGGGGGGAGACCCAGTACTTC.

The chain uses TRBV7-8 and TRBJ1-1; D perhaps matches TRBD1 (5 bases). Germline assignment: CDR1 SGHVS and CDR2 FQNEAQ. The V end lost 2 bases, the J end lost 3 bases, and 13 bases lay between the germline ends. The CDR3 length is 15 residues. The CDR3 sequence: CASSLPAAGYTEAFF. The CDR3 nucleotides are TGTGCCAGCAGCTTACCGGCGGCAGGGTACACTGAAGCTTTCTTT.

The V call is TRBV2, the J call TRBJ2-5; maybe TRBD2 (6 bases). In germline, CDR1 is SNHLY, CDR2 FYNNEI. This CDR3 contains 15 residues. V lost 5 bases and J 5 bases, leaving 18 bases between the germline ends. The CDR3 nucleotides are TGTGCCAGCAGTTTACCGGGGGTTGAGGGGGAGACCCAGTACTTC. Its protein product is CASSLPGVEGETQYF.

V and J are TRBV5-1 and TRBJ2-5; no reliable D call. The CDR3 has 12 amino acids. V was pared by 3 bases and J by 2 bases, with 5 bases between. The germline V gene has CDR1 SGHRS and CDR2 YFSETQ. DNA for the CDR3: TGCGCCAGCAGCTCGACGCAAGAGACCCAGTACTTC. It codes for CASSSTQETQYF.

This rearrangement joins TRBV7-9 to TRBJ2-1, with 11 bases identical to TRBD2. The CDR3 totals 15 residues. The J segment lost 6 bases and the V segment lost 4 bases, leaving 5 bases of the junction unmatched. Germline V lookup: CDR1 SEHNR, CDR2 FQNEAQ (reference sequence). CDR3 sequence reads: CASSSPSGGSNEQFF. CDR3 coding DNA: TGTGCCAGCAGCTCCCCTAGCGGGGGGTCCAATGAGCAGTTCTTC.